This TCR beta chain was recovered during a study of control samples from healthy donors and cancer patients (dated by TCRdb to 2018 to 2020). Libraries were made using the immunoSEQ multiplex PCR assay. This is the immuneACCESS table as TCRdb keeps it, with only in-frame sequences that have V and J called. A part of the clones is gone; compared with another copy, unresolved V genes explain less than half, and the rest is unexplained. Present in this sample are about 130,000 clones, 75% to 95% of which were seen just once. The ten largest clones take up under 3% of the sample. Unmatched junction bases come to 4, with V trimmed by 0 bases and J by 2 bases. The germline V gene sets CDR1 to SGHAT and CDR2 to FQNNGV. The CDR3 goes from the cysteine to the phenylalanine over 17 residues. The read is trimmed to its CDR3 DNA, 51 bases read in frame from base 1. About this clone: There is no known antigen for this receptor. No much larger clonotype is one base removed from it; base qualities were not supplied.

The source is a man between 40 and 49 years old in good health. This chain is built from TRBV11-2 and TRBJ2-1; 10 junctional bases match TRBD2. The material sequenced was blood. DNA sequence: TGTGCCAGCAGCTTAGATTTAGCGGGGGGCCCCTACAATGAGCAGTTCTTC. It codes for CASSLDLAGGPYNEQFF.